The 28 T cell receptor beta chains reported below all come from one sample, sequenced in a study of CD8 T cells in ankylosing spondylitis. In TCRdb, the 5' RACE reads were re-called with MiXCR into one record per CDR3 protein. This sample yields 55,000 or so distinct CDR3 sequences, of which 6.5% to 8% are seen a single time; about 8.5% belongs to the top ten. Source material: blood, either unsorted or a sorted T cell fraction (not recorded which). These receptors all come from a female donor with ankylosing spondylitis or in good health (not recorded which).

This clonotype has ten or more counts. This sequence joins TRBV6-6 and TRBJ2-7; 13 positions agree with TRBD2. Looked up from germline, CDR1 is MNHNY and CDR2 is SVGAGI (reference sequence). V shed 4 bases and J 5 bases; nucleotides not matched to a gene: 5. CDR3 length: 15 amino acids. The CDR3 loop reads CASSFYGTSGDEQYV. CDR3 DNA sequence: TGTGCCAGCAGTTTCTACGGGACTAGCGGGGACGAGCAGTACGTC.

The J gene is TRBJ2-2, the V gene TRBV6-6, with D unresolved. This CDR3 has 12 amino acids. Trimming removed 7 bases at V and 0 bases at J, with 3 bases between. The V gene's germline CDR1 is MNHNY and CDR2 SVGAGI (reference sequence). CDR3 coding DNA: TGTGCCAGCACGCCGAACACCGGGGAGCTGTTTTTT. Its translation is CASTPNTGELFF.

This clonotype came up many times. The gene calls are TRBV5-1 and TRBJ1-1; tentatively, D is TRBD1 (5 bases). Per the germline V gene, CDR1 is SGHRS and CDR2 is YFSETQ. The ends were cut back, 0 bases at V and 0 bases at J, with 9 bases in the middle. This CDR3 has 15 amino acids. CDR3 DNA: TGCGCCAGCAGCTTGGGACAGACAATGAACACTGAAGCTTTCTTT. Translating gives CASSLGQTMNTEAFF.

This clonotype was seen ten or more times. The chain joins TRBV6-6 to TRBJ1-1; D call uncertain. There are 12 residues in the CDR3. Germline V gene data show CDR1 as MNHNY and CDR2 as SVGAGI (reference sequence). Trimming left V 10 bases short and J 1 base short, with 10 bases between. Here the CDR3 DNA reads TGTGCCATCGGGAGACAGAACACTGAAGCTTTCTTT. Residues: CAIGRQNTEAFF.

This clonotype was observed a handful of times. V gene TRBV5-5 combines with J gene TRBJ1-2, with unresolved D. Trimming took off 2 bases at V and 10 bases at J, with 24 bases between the two ends. Germline V gives CDR1 SGHKS, CDR2 YYEKEE (reference sequence). The CDR3 has 16 residues. The CDR3 loop is CASSFVLPPWYEYYTF. The CDR3 DNA is TGTGCCAGCAGCTTCGTCTTACCCCCTTGGTATGAGTACTACACCTTC.

This clonotype was counted ten times or more. The chain joins TRBV7-2 to TRBJ2-5; 7 bases match TRBD1. Germline CDR1 reads SGHTA; CDR2 reads FQGNSA. Germline trimming cut 0 bases from V and 0 bases from J; bases unmatched to any gene: 4. CDR3 length: 16 amino acids. The CDR3: CASSLATGVYQETQYF. The CDR3 DNA reads TGTGCCAGCAGCTTAGCTACAGGGGTCTACCAAGAGACCCAGTACTTC.

V usage is TRBV27 and J usage is TRBJ2-7, with D perhaps TRBD2 (5 bases). Germline loops: CDR1 MNHEY, CDR2 SMNVEV (reference sequence). The CDR3 has 13 residues. V was clipped by 6 bases and J by 2 bases, with 11 bases between them. The DNA for the CDR3 is TGTGCCAGCAGGAGGGATGATACCTACGAGCAGTACGTC. Encoded protein: CASRRDDTYEQYV.

This clonotype was detected ten times or more. The chain links TRBV6-2 or TRBV6-3 to TRBJ2-1; D possibly corresponds to TRBD1 (5 bases). This CDR3 comprises 15 residues. CDR1 is MNHEY, CDR2 SVGEGT, per germline. Deletions cut 2 bases from V and 1 base from J, with 9 bases between. The CDR3, as DNA: TGTGCCAGCAGTTACAGGGGCCAGTCCTACAATGAGCAGTTCTTC. Encoded protein: CASSYRGQSYNEQFF.

This clonotype was counted many times. The chain employs TRBV11-2 and TRBJ2-5; TRBD1 or TRBD2 may be the D gene (6 bases each). Trimming cost V 6 bases and J 4 bases, with 15 bases left between them. Germline assignment: CDR1 SGHAT and CDR2 FQNNGV. CDR3 length: 14 residues. CDR3 sequence reads: CASRRGGSGETQYF. The CDR3 DNA reads TGTGCCAGCAGAAGAGGGGGGAGCGGAGAGACCCAGTACTTC.

This clonotype was observed at least ten times. The chain combines TRBV6-2 or TRBV6-3 with TRBJ2-1; the D gene is possibly TRBD2 (6 bases). Germline-derived CDR1 and CDR2 are MNHEY and SVGEGT. The CDR3 is made up of 13 amino acids. Deletions cut 2 bases from V and 9 bases from J, with 11 bases between. Here the CDR3 reads CASSYGPAGEQFF. CDR3 bases: TGTGCCAGCAGTTACGGGCCAGCGGGTGAGCAGTTCTTC.

This clonotype was seen only a few times. The gene calls are TRBV3-1 and TRBJ2-5; D may match TRBD1 or TRBD2 (5 bases each). CDR3 length equals 14 residues. Trimming shortened V by 5 bases and J by 5 bases, and 15 bases separated the two germline ends. From germline, CDR1 is LGHDT and CDR2 YNNKEL (reference sequence). CDR3 DNA sequence: TGTGCCAGCAGCGGCAGACGGGGACGGGAGACCCAGTACTTC. Protein product: CASSGRRGRETQYF.

At least ten counts were recorded for this clonotype. CDR3 residues: CAISATGGATDTQYF. CDR3 in DNA: TGTGCCATCAGTGCAACCGGGGGGGCGACAGATACGCAGTATTTT. J is TRBJ2-3 and V is TRBV10-3; 8 bases agree with TRBD2. This CDR3 is 15 amino acids long. The germline V gene has CDR1 ENHRY and CDR2 SYGVKD. Trimming removed 4 bases from V and 3 bases from J; junction bases left unmatched: 6.

This chain joins TRBV29-1 and TRBJ1-1; unclear D gene. The ends were cut back, 7 bases at V and 1 base at J, with 7 bases in the middle. Germline loops: CDR1 SQVTM, CDR2 ANQGSEA. The CDR3 is 11 amino acids. As DNA, the CDR3 is TGCAGCGGCCGGTCGAACACTGAAGCTTTCTTT. It codes for CSGRSNTEAFF. Full variable domain (remainder filled in from reference TRBV29-1 and TRBJ1-1): SAVISQKPSRDICQRGTSLTIQCQVDSQVTMMFWYRQQPGQSLTLIATANQGSEATYESGFVIDKFPISRPNLTFSTLTVSNMSPEDSSIYLCSGRSNTEAFFGQGTRLTVV.

This clonotype was picked up a small number of times. The V call is TRBV12-3 or TRBV12-4, the J call TRBJ2-1, with D possibly called TRBD1 or TRBD2 (5 bases each). The CDR3 is 12 amino acids. V lost 2 bases and J 9 bases, leaving 8 bases between the germline ends. CDR3 DNA sequence: TGTGCCAGCAGTTTAACGGGGACTGAGCAGTTCTTC. Translation gives CASSLTGTEQFF.

This clonotype was recorded many times. The CDR3 sequence: CASREGALISGVQYF. DNA for the CDR3: TGCGCCAGCAGGGAAGGGGCGTTGATCTCCGGTGTGCAGTACTTC. The chain recombines TRBV10-2 with TRBJ2-7; D may be TRBD1 (5 bases). CDR1 WSHSY and CDR2 SAAADI come from the germline V gene. The CDR3 spans 15 residues. The V end was cut by 6 bases, the J end by 9 bases, with 24 bases between.

This clonotype appeared a few times. V usage is TRBV19 and J usage is TRBJ1-2, with D perhaps TRBD1 (5 bases). The CDR3 is made up of 13 amino acids. CDR1 is LNHDA and CDR2 is SQIVND in the germline V gene (reference sequence). Deletions cut 6 bases from V and 5 bases from J, with 13 bases between. The CDR3 DNA follows: TGTGCCAGTAGCCCGGGACGGGTATATGGCTACACCTTC. This codes for CASSPGRVYGYTF.

This clonotype was detected ten times or more. The chain links TRBV6-5 to TRBJ1-1; 8 nucleotides agree with TRBD1. CDR1 and CDR2 from the germline V gene are MNHEY and SVGAGI. With V trimmed by 2 bases and J by 1 base, 6 bases remained unmatched. This CDR3 is 16 amino acids long. CDR3 in amino acids: CASSYPNDRGNTEAFF. CDR3 coding DNA: TGTGCCAGCAGTTACCCAAATGACAGGGGGAACACTGAAGCTTTCTTT.

Ten or more counts support this clonotype. This chain links TRBV11-2 with TRBJ1-1; 9 bases line up with TRBD1. Germline loops: CDR1 SGHAT, CDR2 FQNNGV. The V and J ends lost 5 bases and 9 bases, in that order; junction bases with no gene match: 10. CDR3 size: 14 residues. CDR3 in amino acids: CASSPPGQGRKAFF. In nucleotides, the CDR3 is TGTGCCAGCAGCCCACCGGGACAGGGAAGGAAAGCTTTCTTT.

There are many counts of this clonotype. V is TRBV6-1 and J is TRBJ1-3; D perhaps matches TRBD1 (6 bases). Germline loops: CDR1 MNHNS, CDR2 SASEGT. V lost 1 base and J lost 8, with 15 bases in between. This CDR3 region has 15 residues. The DNA of the CDR3 is TGTGCCAGCAGTGAAGGGACAGAGATTTGGTACACCATATATTTT. Protein: CASSEGTEIWYTIYF.

This clonotype was recorded many times. The chain combines TRBV4-2 with TRBJ1-4; perhaps TRBD1 as D (6 bases). Germline CDR1 is LGHNA and CDR2 is YNFKEQ. Trimming pared 4 bases from V and 4 bases from J, leaving 10 bases between. The CDR3 spans 14 residues. The CDR3: CASSRDRINEKLFF. The CDR3 DNA reads as TGTGCCAGCAGCCGAGACAGGATTAATGAAAAACTGTTTTTT.

The rearrangement joins TRBV2 to TRBJ2-3, with 12 bases fitting TRBD2. The CDR3 contains 15 residues. With V trimmed by 7 bases and J by 5 bases, 7 bases remained unmatched. Germline lookup yields CDR1 SNHLY and CDR2 FYNNEI. The CDR3 bases are TGTGCCAGCACCCTCCTAGCGGGGGGGCAAGATACGCAGTATTTT. Translated, it gives CASTLLAGGQDTQYF.

This clonotype was picked up many times. The rearrangement joins TRBV12-3 or TRBV12-4 to TRBJ2-5; D is unclear. V shed 3 bases and J shed 2 bases, with 7 bases lying between them. The CDR3 is made up of 13 amino acids. Here the CDR3 DNA reads TGTGCCAGCAGTTTCTCCGGGCAAGAGACCCAGTACTTC. This codes for CASSFSGQETQYF.

This clonotype was seen more than once but under ten times. The chain recombines TRBV20-1 with TRBJ2-1; 14 nucleotides line up with TRBD2. This CDR3 comprises 15 residues. V lost 0 bases to trimming and J lost 8 bases; unmatched junction nucleotides: 3. From germline, CDR1 is DFQATT and CDR2 SNEGSKA (reference sequence). CDR3 sequence (DNA): TGCAGTGCTAGAGAGACTAGCGGGGGGGCTTATGAGCAGTTCTTC. Protein product: CSARETSGGAYEQFF.

A few counts support this clonotype. The genes are TRBV7-9 and TRBJ1-1; D is possibly TRBD1 (6 bases). Germline V gene data show CDR1 as SEHNR and CDR2 as FQNEAQ (reference sequence). The CDR3 extends over 14 amino acids. V shed 5 bases and J shed 2 bases, with 12 bases lying between them. The CDR3 protein is CASSQGSVNTEAFF. In DNA, the CDR3 is TGTGCCAGCAGCCAGGGGTCGGTAAACACTGAAGCTTTCTTT.

In its sample, this clonotype was seen many times. This chain connects TRBV5-1 to TRBJ1-2; the D gene is possibly TRBD1 (5 bases). Germline CDR1 SGHRS, CDR2 YFSETQ. This CDR3 has 14 amino acids. Trimming removed 4 bases at V and 3 bases at J, with 13 bases between. In DNA, the CDR3 is TGCGCCAGCAGCCTCGGCCAGGGCGACTATGGCTACACCTTC. It specifies CASSLGQGDYGYTF.

This clonotype was seen ten or more times. This rearrangement joins TRBV18 to TRBJ1-1; D is uncertain. Trimming took off 1 base at V and 5 bases at J, with 8 bases between the two ends. Germline V gene sequence: CDR1 KGHSH, CDR2 LQKENI. There are 13 residues in the CDR3. The CDR3, as DNA: TGTGCCAGCTCACCACTTGGGGAGACTGAAGCTTTCTTT. This codes for CASSPLGETEAFF.

This clonotype was picked up many times. This sequence joins TRBV9 and TRBJ1-6; D remains ambiguous. The germline V gene has CDR1 SGDLS and CDR2 YYNGEE. The V and J ends lost 1 base and 8 bases respectively, with 7 bases between them. CDR3 length: 13 amino acids. The DNA of the CDR3 is TGTGCCAGCAGCGTATCGGGGTATTCACCCCTCCACTTT. Its protein product is CASSVSGYSPLHF.

The table lists this clonotype with many counts. The chain carries TRBV7-6 and TRBJ1-3; TRBD1 matches at 9 bases. Germline trimming cut 5 bases from V and 0 bases from J; bases unmatched to any gene: 11. The germline gives CDR1 SGHVS, CDR2 FNYEAQ. CDR3 length: 18 amino acids. CDR3 DNA sequence: TGTGCCAGCAGCGACCGGGACAGGGCCGTGCTCTCTGGAAACACCATATATTTT. This encodes CASSDRDRAVLSGNTIYF.